The subject of this entry is one TCR beta chain. No antigen is known for it. No base-level quality is on record; no much larger clone is a single base apart. Libraries were built with PCR. The sequencer listed for this sample is NextSeq 500. Bulk TCR libraries were prepared as previously described, using TCR primers listed in Table S5. The Qiagen AllPrep DNA/RNA kit was used to purify total RNA. Before analysis, reads from multiple sequencing runs of the same library were pooled. As for the authors' bioinformatics: Reads were retained only if their TCR constant sequence matched exactly, and those retained reads were trimmed to 150 nt and grouped according to their 12-nt molecular barcodes. Reads inside each barcode group were sub-clustered using a 15% Levenshtein threshold, and a quality-weighted consensus sequence was constructed for each RNA molecule. Non-functional sequences were filtered out, along with any lower-count sequence sitting one edit away from another sequence. Barcode sub-clusters with fewer than 20% of the maximum read count were removed, based on fitting two negative binomial distributions. The public reads were reanalyzed by TCRdb: fastp trimming at Q25, MiXCR alignment, in-frame beta chains only. Each CDR3 protein gets just one entry, which takes the most common genes and DNA from the rows behind it. TCRdb assigned the V and J calls; the authors' analysis was not used. The table for this sample lists approximately 550,000 distinct CDR3 sequences; 25% of them were counted only once. Clones ranked in the top ten supply around 0.8% of the sample.

The junction carries 16 bases between V and J, which are trimmed by 0 bases and 8 bases respectively. Measured from the cysteine to the phenylalanine, the CDR3 is 15 residues long. Of the read, only the CDR3 DNA is kept; its 45 bases are in frame from base 1. The germline V gene gives CDR1 as LGHNA and CDR2 as YSLEER. Libraries of naive CD8 T cells were generated from about 21,000 to 970,000 sorted cells, with 10%, 30% or 50% of the purified RNA used. Naive CD8 T cells, defined as CD8+CD4-CCR7+CD45RA+, were FACS-sorted into RLT Plus buffer on a BD FACSAria II. Detection sensitivity was tested by spiking Jurkat RNA equal to roughly 9 TCR copies' worth into samples containing roughly 19,000-1,100,000 naive CD8 T cells. Enrichment of CD8 T cells was done with RosetteSep CD8+ T Cell Enrichment Cocktail plus Ficoll-Paque, and ACK red cell lysis came afterward. The sample originates from a study of molecular identifiers for immune sequencing clone quantification (dated by TCRdb to the late 2010s). Study-wide context: For a replicate experiment, RNA from approximately 20,000 or 100,000 naive CD8 T cells was divided into five aliquots, of which four were sequenced. CD8 T cells were used in a methods study to benchmark molecular-identifier clustering-based TCR repertoire sequencing (MIDCIRS) and TCR RNA copy counting.

Beyond this particular receptor, the publication reports: In CMV-specific effector cells, clones with more than 20 RNA copies contained over 98% of molecules, whereas in naive cells such clones contained under 1% of molecules. A single cell's worth of spiked-in Jurkat TCR RNA was reported detectable even among 750,000 to 1,000,000 naive CD8 T cells. Naive libraries contained spiked-in Jurkat TCR RNA (10 copies' worth), which is not part of the donor repertoire. Modeling estimated about 3.3 recovered TCR RNA copies per cell, compared with about 9.8 by digital PCR, which implies about 30% capture efficiency. Identical TCR molecules sharing a barcode could cause highly expanded clone sizes to be underestimated. When barcode sub-clustering was omitted, TCR diversity was inflated by chimeric consensus sequences, with chimeras reaching as high as 47%.

The sample consisted of naive CD8+ T cells from blood, with Jurkat cell RNA spiked in. The cell subset or site label of this sample denotes: FACS-sorted CD8+CD4-CCR7+CD45RA+ naive T cells. This chain joins TRBV4-3 to TRBJ1-2; a weak D assignment points to TRBD1 (6 bases agree). The source is a human donor in good health. Some libraries in this study had Jurkat cell RNA spiked in. In nucleotide form, the sequence is TGCGCCAGCAGCCAAGATACTCAGGGGACCCAAGGCTACACCTTC. This gives the protein CASSQDTQGTQGYTF.